This paragraph covers one T cell receptor (beta chain) sequence. Its antigen is still unknown. The repertoire was sequenced with immunoSEQ multiplex PCR; TCRdb's copy has only in-frame clones and lacks some. The sample contains approximately 150,000 clones, 80% to 95% of which appear only once. Germline CDR1 reads SGHAT; CDR2 reads FQNNGV. CDR3 length: 14 amino acids. V was cut by 0 bases and J by 2 bases, with 5 bases left in between. The entry originates in a study of T cell responses to AZD1222 COVID-19 vaccine. Study-level findings and limits: Only after the peak T cell response were repertoires sampled. Donors were largely white British and mainly female; clonal diversity was possibly underestimated. Unmutated variant regions reportedly attract nearly half of all spike-specific TCRs.

The sequence was obtained from an adult in good health. The chain joins TRBV11-2 to TRBJ1-5; no clear D gene. The starting material was peripheral blood, obtained on day 0 of AZD1222 vaccination. CDR3: CASSLDRGNQPQHF. The CDR3 DNA reads TGTGCCAGCAGCTTAGATCGGGGCAATCAGCCCCAGCATTTT. The full variable domain, completed using reference TRBV11-2 and TRBJ1-5, is EAGVAQSPRYKIIEKRQSVAFWCNPISGHATLYWYQQILGQGPKLLIQFQNNGVVDDSQLPKDRFSAERLKGVDSTLKIQPAKLEDSAVYLCASSLDRGNQPQHFGDGTRLSIL.